The 9 T cell receptor beta chains given below trace back to one sample, sequenced in a study of cytotoxic CD8 clonotypes in ibrutinib-treated CLL. Clones were sequenced by immunoSEQ multiplex PCR, and TCRdb holds only the in-frame ones, with some missing. The data hold around 310,000 clones, with approximately 80% observed a single time. Sequences were derived from PBMCs, sampled before ibrutinib treatment. Receptors were obtained from a human donor with chronic lymphocytic leukemia.

Comment on this clone: A junction boundary mismatches the germline segment, possibly from a read error. The chain has TRBV2 and TRBJ2-3; 9 bases map to TRBD1. The CDR3 totals 12 residues. From germline, CDR1 is SNHLY and CDR2 FYNNEI. The CDR3 spells CASIQTGGKPFF. The CDR3 DNA follows: TGTGCCAGCATTCAGACAGGGGGAAAACCTTTTTTT.

The chain couples TRBV11-2 to TRBJ1-1; D possibly corresponds to TRBD1 (5 bases). CDR3 length: 13 amino acids. Germline V CDR1 and CDR2: SGHAT, FQNNGV. Between the trimmed V and J ends, which lost 1 base and 6 bases, there was a span of 9 bases. The CDR3 region has the DNA TGTGCCAGCAGCTTAGGGGGCGGGGCTGAAGCTTTCTTT. Its translation: CASSLGGGAEAFF. Drawing the rest from reference TRBV11-2 and TRBJ1-1, the complete variable domain is EAGVAQSPRYKIIEKRQSVAFWCNPISGHATLYWYQQILGQGPKLLIQFQNNGVVDDSQLPKDRFSAERLKGVDSTLKIQPAKLEDSAVYLCASSLGGGAEAFFGQGTRLTVV.

The chain combines TRBV28 with TRBJ2-5; D perhaps matches TRBD1 (5 bases). The CDR3 totals 16 residues. The ends were cut back, 6 bases at V and 1 base at J, with 18 bases in the middle. Germline CDR1 MDHEN, CDR2 SYDVKM. The CDR3 is CASSSRVVVGQETQYF. The CDR3 coding sequence is TGTGCCAGCAGCAGCAGGGTGGTCGTTGGCCAAGAGACCCAGTACTTC.

The J gene is TRBJ1-2, the V gene TRBV7-2, with 12 bases matching TRBD1. Unmatched junction bases numbered 11, after V lost 5 bases and J lost 7 bases. The CDR3 runs to 16 residues. Germline V gene sequence: CDR1 SGHTA, CDR2 FQGNSA. CDR3 loop: CASSRDRGPATGGYTF. CDR3 DNA: TGTGCCAGCAGCCGGGACAGGGGGCCGGCGACGGGTGGCTACACCTTC.

The count of this clone is one. The chain is built from TRBV29-1 and TRBJ2-7; 13 bases are a match to TRBD2. There are 16 residues in the CDR3. The V and J ends lost 3 bases and 0 bases, in that order; junction bases with no gene match: 5. CDR1 is SQVTM, CDR2 ANQGSEA, per germline. CDR3 in DNA: TGCAGCGTTGAGGGGACTAGCGGGACTAGCTCCTACGAGCAGTACTTC. This encodes CSVEGTSGTSSYEQYF.

V gene TRBV5-4 combines with J gene TRBJ1-4; tentative D call: TRBD1 (5 bases). With 10 bases removed from V and 3 bases from J, the gap between germline ends came to 13 bases. The germline CDR1 and CDR2 sequences are SGHNT and YYREEE (reference sequence). The CDR3 covers 13 residues. CDR3: CAGTGSPNEKLFF. The DNA of the CDR3 is TGTGCCGGGACCGGATCCCCTAATGAAAAACTGTTTTTT. The variable domain in full, with the rest retrieved from reference TRBV5-4 and TRBJ1-4, is ETGVTQSPTHLIKTRGQQVTLRCSSQSGHNTVSWYQQALGQGPQFIFQYYREEENGRGNFPPRFSGLQFPNYSSELNVNALELDDSALYLCAGTGSPNEKLFFGSGTQLSVL.

The rearrangement uses TRBV7-3 and TRBJ2-1; 10 bases match TRBD2. V lost 2 bases and J lost 4; bases outside the gene matches: 2. The CDR3 totals 15 residues. Per germline, CDR1 SGHTA and CDR2 FQGTGA. The CDR3 DNA reads as TGTGCCAGCAGCTTAGAACTAGCGGGATACAATGAGCAGTTCTTC. It is translated as CASSLELAGYNEQFF. Supplemented by reference TRBV7-3 and TRBJ2-1, the full variable domain reads GAGVSQTPSNKVTEKGKYVELRCDPISGHTALYWYRQSLGQGPEFLIYFQGTGAADDSGLPNDRFFAVRPEGSVSTLKIQRTERGDSAVYLCASSLELAGYNEQFFGPGTRLTVL.

The V call is TRBV10-2, the J call TRBJ2-1, with 7 bases aligning to TRBD1. This CDR3 spans 20 amino acids. The trim removed 9 bases at V and 0 bases at J, leaving 23 bases unmatched. The germline V gene has CDR1 WSHSY and CDR2 SAAADI. This CDR3 reads CASLPRLGQSPRPSYNEQFF. The CDR3 region has the DNA TGCGCCAGTTTACCGCGCCTGGGACAGTCACCGCGCCCCTCCTACAATGAGCAGTTCTTC.

V usage is TRBV7-8 and J usage is TRBJ2-2; D call uncertain. V was shortened by 3 bases and J by 4 bases, with 9 bases between the two germline ends. Looked up from germline, CDR1 is SGHVS and CDR2 is FQNEAQ. This CDR3 has 14 amino acids. CDR3 in amino acids: CASSFGLLTGELFF. The CDR3 DNA reads as TGTGCCAGCAGCTTTGGTCTACTCACCGGGGAGCTGTTTTTT.